This T cell receptor beta chain is from a study of human T cells and chemical hapten exposure. Study outcomes and limitations: TCRs above 1 in 1000 frequency stayed constant with DPC sensitization.

What the library attached to individual cDNA molecules were unique molecular identifiers. TCRdb reprocessed the RACE reads via MiXCR and lists one record per CDR3 protein. This table has about 82,000 distinct CDR3 sequences, about 8.6% appearing once. This clonotype was counted a few times. What it binds is not known. The sample's time point: healthy volunteer bleed at 6 weeks. Sequencing started from total RNA isolated from unfractionated whole blood. The trim removed 6 bases at V and 6 bases at J, leaving 8 bases unmatched. The CDR3 covers 15 residues. Germline V gene lookup returns CDR1 MNHEY and CDR2 SMNVEV (reference sequence).

Specimen: whole blood. This clonotype was sampled from a male donor in good health. Some clones in this sample may be carry-over from other donors' samples. This chain connects TRBV27 to TRBJ1-5; TRBD1 matches 10 bases. CDR3 nucleotide sequence: TGTGCCAGCAGACCCGACAGGGGGCTCGGTCAGCCCCAGCATTTT. Protein: CASRPDRGLGQPQHF.